This entry lists 10 T cell receptor beta chains sequenced from one sample in a study of shared clonotypes between healthy human individuals. Repertoires were generated with immunoSEQ multiplex PCR, while TCRdb's copy carries only in-frame clones and drops some. Among roughly 2,300,000 clones, about nine tenths were seen once, and the ten largest hold 0.37%. What was sequenced was naive CD4+ T cells from PBMCs. Described subset: CD45RA+ positively selected. These receptor sequences come from a man aged 18 to 35 in good health. Some clones in this sample may be carry-over from other donors' samples.

Here the CDR3 reads CSLRSGNTIYF. As DNA, the CDR3 is TGCAGTCTCCGCTCTGGAAACACCATATATTTT. This chain uses TRBV20-1 with TRBJ1-3; D unresolved. The CDR3 consists of 11 residues. The V end lost 8 bases, the J end lost 0 bases, and 5 bases lay between the germline ends. The V gene's germline CDR1 is DFQATT and CDR2 SNEGSKA (reference sequence).

The gene calls are TRBV4-3 and TRBJ2-1; 12 bases map to TRBD2. The J segment lost 12 bases and the V segment lost 3 bases, leaving 18 bases of the junction unmatched. This CDR3 spans 18 amino acids. Germline V gene sequence: CDR1 LGHNA, CDR2 YSLEER. CDR3 region: CASSQVPQLAGGSFVQFF. The CDR3 DNA reads TGCGCCAGCAGCCAGGTACCCCAACTAGCGGGGGGCTCTTTTGTGCAGTTCTTC.

V is TRBV7-3 and J is TRBJ2-1; 9 bases are shared with TRBD2. Per germline, CDR1 SGHTA and CDR2 FQGTGA. The J segment lost 0 bases and the V segment lost 4 bases, leaving 1 base of the junction unmatched. CDR3 length: 15 amino acids. The CDR3 region is CASSSLAGSYNEQFF. The CDR3 region has the DNA TGTGCCAGCAGCTCACTAGCGGGCTCCTACAATGAGCAGTTCTTC.

This rearrangement joins TRBV5-6 to TRBJ2-2, with 8 positions matching TRBD2. The CDR3 has 13 residues. From germline, CDR1 is SGHDT and CDR2 YYEEEE. V was clipped by 8 bases and J by 5 bases; unmatched bases: 5. DNA of the CDR3: TGTGCCAGTACTAGCGGAGCTACCGGGGAGCTGTTTTTT. Its translation: CASTSGATGELFF.

The chain combines TRBV5-4 with TRBJ2-1, with 12 bases lining up with TRBD2. After removal of 4 bases from V and 8 bases from J, the junction contained 10 bases not matched to a gene. Per the germline V gene, CDR1 is SGHNT and CDR2 is YYREEE (reference sequence). The CDR3 sequence is 16 residues long. CDR3 amino acids: CASSARLAGAGDEQFF. CDR3 nucleotide sequence: TGTGCCAGCAGCGCCCGACTAGCGGGAGCGGGGGATGAGCAGTTCTTC.

The gene calls are TRBV2 and TRBJ1-5; D ambiguous. V lost 4 bases, J lost 2 bases, and 9 bases lay in between. The V gene's germline CDR1 is SNHLY and CDR2 FYNNEI. There are 14 residues in the CDR3. CDR3 region: CASSGDTRNQPQHF. CDR3 nucleotide sequence: TGTGCCAGCAGTGGAGACACCCGCAATCAGCCCCAGCATTTT.

The rearrangement joins TRBV6-6 to TRBJ1-5; 10 positions match TRBD1. Germline lookup yields CDR1 MNHNY and CDR2 SVGAGI (reference sequence). The ends lost 5 bases at V and 4 bases at J; junction bases unmatched: 5. The CDR3 has 15 amino acids. CDR3 nucleotides: TGTGCCAGCAGTCCCTGGACAGGGGGGAATCAGCCCCAGCATTTT. Residues: CASSPWTGGNQPQHF.

The rearrangement uses TRBV7-8 and TRBJ1-3; D call uncertain. The V gene lost 2 bases and the J gene lost 0 bases, with 11 bases spanning the gap. The CDR3 consists of 16 residues. The germline gives CDR1 SGHVS, CDR2 FQNEAQ. CDR3 sequence (DNA): TGTGCCAGCAGCTTATTAAGGCTAATCTCTGGAAACACCATATATTTT. Protein product: CASSLLRLISGNTIYF.

The J gene is TRBJ2-7, the V gene TRBV27, with D hard to call. V shed 2 bases and J shed 2 bases, with 10 bases lying between them. The germline V gene has CDR1 MNHEY and CDR2 SMNVEV (reference sequence). This CDR3 is 14 amino acids long. CDR3 in DNA: TGTGCCAGCAGTTTACACGCCAGGACCTACGAGCAGTACTTC. As protein: CASSLHARTYEQYF.

V usage is TRBV4-2 and J usage is TRBJ2-1, with 14 bases that match TRBD2. Trimming cost V 4 bases and J 6 bases; bases outside gene matches: 8. Looked up from germline, CDR1 is LGHNA and CDR2 is YNFKEQ. This CDR3 has 17 amino acids. CDR3 DNA: TGTGCCAGCAGCCCGGCGACTAGCGGGAGGGCCGTCAATGAGCAGTTCTTC. The encoded protein is CASSPATSGRAVNEQFF.